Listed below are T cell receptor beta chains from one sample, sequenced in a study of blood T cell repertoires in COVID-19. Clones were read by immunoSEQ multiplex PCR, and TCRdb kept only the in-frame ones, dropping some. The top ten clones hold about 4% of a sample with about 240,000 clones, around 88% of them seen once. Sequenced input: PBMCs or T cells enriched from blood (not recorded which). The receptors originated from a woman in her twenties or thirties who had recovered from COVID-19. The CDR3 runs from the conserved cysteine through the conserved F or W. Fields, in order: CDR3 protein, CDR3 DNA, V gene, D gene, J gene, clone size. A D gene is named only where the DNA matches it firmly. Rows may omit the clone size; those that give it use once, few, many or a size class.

CASSRWGLAGGGEQFF	TGTGCCAGCAGTCGCTGGGGACTAGCGGGGGGCGGGGAGCAGTTCTTC	TRBV28	TRBD2	TRBJ2-1	.
CASSEGGARTYNSPLHF	TGTGCCAGCAGTGAAGGGGGCGCTCGAACCTATAATTCACCCCTCCACTTT	TRBV2	.	TRBJ1-6	.
CASSFNPVEQYF	TGTGCCAGCAGCTTTAACCCGGTGGAGCAGTACTTC	TRBV7-2	.	TRBJ2-7	.
CASSRGGRPDTEAFF	TGTGCCAGCTCACGCGGCGGTAGGCCGGACACTGAAGCTTTCTTT	TRBV18	.	TRBJ1-1	.
CASSEGARYEQYF	TGTGCCAGCAGTGAAGGGGCACGCTACGAGCAGTACTTC	TRBV6-1	.	TRBJ2-7	.
CASSLGLGTTYTEQFF	TGTGCCAGCAGCTTGGGGTTAGGGACTACCTACACTGAGCAGTTCTTC	TRBV5-4	TRBD2	TRBJ2-1	few
CASRGQGSFNSGNTIYF	TGTGCCAGCAGGGGACAGGGTTCCTTTAACTCTGGAAACACCATATATTTT	TRBV7-9	TRBD1	TRBJ1-3	.
CASSPQTLTGGTEAFF	TGTGCCAGTAGCCCTCAGACCTTGACCGGAGGTACTGAAGCTTTCTTT	TRBV19	.	TRBJ1-1	once
CASSLDPSGSVYEQYF	TGTGCCAGCAGCTTAGATCCCAGCGGGAGTGTTTACGAGCAGTACTTC	TRBV7-2	TRBD2	TRBJ2-7	.
CAWSQGLANEKLFF	TGTGCCTGGAGTCAGGGGCTAGCTAATGAAAAACTGTTTTTT	TRBV30	.	TRBJ1-4	.
CSVKGQGFTGELFF	TGCAGCGTTAAGGGACAGGGGTTCACCGGGGAGCTGTTTTTT	TRBV29-1	TRBD1	TRBJ2-2	.
CASRGTGGPYSNQPQHF	TGTGCCAGCAGGGGGACAGGGGGTCCCTATAGCAATCAGCCCCAGCATTTT	TRBV27	TRBD1	TRBJ1-5	.
CASSFATSVNTEAFF	TGTGCCAGCAGTTTCGCCACCTCAGTGAACACTGAAGCTTTCTTT	TRBV28	.	TRBJ1-1	.
CACRREAVTEAFF	TGTGCCTGTAGGAGGGAAGCGGTCACTGAAGCTTTCTTT	TRBV19	.	TRBJ1-1	.
CASSIDPGHWNYGYTF	TGTGCCAGTAGTATAGACCCGGGACACTGGAACTATGGCTACACCTTC	TRBV19	.	TRBJ1-2	.
CASSLGTGTNYGYTF	TGTGCCAGCTCACTCGGGACAGGGACTAACTATGGCTACACCTTC	TRBV18	TRBD1	TRBJ1-2	.
CASSFRQAGETQYF	TGTGCCAGCAGCTTCCGACAGGCCGGGGAGACCCAGTACTTC	TRBV5-8	.	TRBJ2-5	.
CASSVAKTGNTIYF	TGTGCCAGCAGCGTGGCCAAGACTGGAAACACCATATATTTT	TRBV9	.	TRBJ1-3	once
CASRPASGGLGEQFF	TGTGCCAGTAGGCCTGCTAGCGGGGGCTTGGGTGAGCAGTTCTTC	TRBV19	TRBD2	TRBJ2-1	.
CASSLVGSGGADTQYF	TGCGCCAGCAGTTTGGTGGGGTCTGGGGGCGCAGATACGCAGTATTTT	TRBV5-1	.	TRBJ2-3	once
CASRVVGGTNEKLFF	TGTGCCAGCAGAGTAGTGGGAGGAACTAATGAAAAACTGTTTTTT	TRBV2	.	TRBJ1-4	.
CASSVSGGVTEAFF	TGCGCCAGCAGCGTTAGTGGGGGGGTCACTGAAGCTTTCTTT	TRBV5-1	.	TRBJ1-1	.
CASSLLTGVYGYTF	TGTGCCAGCAGTTTACTCACAGGGGTCTATGGCTACACCTTC	TRBV28	TRBD1	TRBJ1-2	.
CASSVTPRDPTGELFF	TGTGCCAGCAGCGTAACCCCACGGGATCCCACCGGGGAGCTGTTTTTT	TRBV9	.	TRBJ2-2	.
CASTLNSGGVTGELFF	TGTGCCAGCACCCTTAATTCGGGAGGGGTCACCGGGGAGCTGTTTTTT	TRBV7-3	TRBD2	TRBJ2-2	once
CASKTAQGHNSPLHF	TGTGCCAGCAAAACCGCACAGGGGCATAATTCACCCCTCCACTTT	TRBV28	TRBD1	TRBJ1-6	.
CASSLQVRSGNTIYF	TGTGCCAGCAGCCTACAGGTTCGCTCTGGAAACACCATATATTTT	TRBV7-2	.	TRBJ1-3	.
CASSRLPGLGNEQFF	TGTGCCAGCAGCCGCTTACCGGGACTAGGTAATGAGCAGTTCTTC	TRBV7-3	TRBD2	TRBJ2-1	.
CASSRGGLAGGNTGELFF	TGTGCCAGTAGTCGAGGGGGGCTAGCGGGAGGAAACACCGGGGAGCTGTTTTTT	TRBV19	TRBD2	TRBJ2-2	.
CASETGGANEKLFF	TGTGCCAGCGAGACAGGGGGTGCTAATGAAAAACTGTTTTTT	TRBV28	TRBD1	TRBJ1-4	few
CASSFPRQPQHF	TGTGCCAGCAGTTTTCCCCGGCAGCCCCAGCATTTT	TRBV12-3/TRBV12-4	.	TRBJ1-5	.
CASSSIGQNPNTEAFF	TGTGCCAGCAGTTCAATTGGACAGAATCCGAACACTGAAGCTTTCTTT	TRBV28	.	TRBJ1-1	.
CASNPTGGELPQHF	TGTGCCAGTAACCCTACCGGAGGGGAGTTGCCCCAGCATTTT	TRBV19	.	TRBJ1-5	.
CASSQARRLAGVADTQYF	TGTGCCAGCAGTCAAGCCCGAAGACTAGCGGGAGTGGCAGATACGCAGTATTTT	TRBV6-2/TRBV6-3	TRBD2	TRBJ2-3	.
CASSGTISSEAFF	TGTGCCAGCAGCGGAACGATTAGCTCTGAAGCTTTCTTT	TRBV9	.	TRBJ1-1	.
CASSAKVQGNNVLTF	TGTGCCAGCAGCGCGAAGGTCCAGGGAAACAACGTCCTGACTTTC	TRBV7-6	.	TRBJ2-6	.
CASSQGVGGTRGYTF	TGCGCCAGCAGCCAAGGGGTAGGGGGCACGAGGGGCTACACCTTC	TRBV4-3	TRBD1	TRBJ1-2	.
CASRQTTGGHTEAFF	TGTGCCAGCAGGCAGACGACAGGGGGCCACACTGAAGCTTTCTTT	TRBV27	TRBD1	TRBJ1-1	few
CASSPLAGGTEAFF	TGTGCCAGCAGCCCATTAGCCGGGGGCACTGAAGCTTTCTTT	TRBV7-2	.	TRBJ1-1	.
CASRSGRVSTDTQYF	TGTGCCAGCCGGAGCGGGAGGGTGAGCACAGATACGCAGTATTTT	TRBV2	TRBD2	TRBJ2-3	.
CASSREITNYGYTF	TGTGCCAGCAGTCGGGAAATAACTAACTATGGCTACACCTTC	TRBV28	.	TRBJ1-2	.
CASSLGTDWEQFF	TGTGCCAGCAGTTTAGGCACGGACTGGGAGCAGTTCTTC	TRBV12-3/TRBV12-4	.	TRBJ2-1	.
CASSLAGGGPSGNTIYF	TGTGCCAGCAGCTTGGCCGGGGGGGGTCCCTCTGGAAACACCATATATTTT	TRBV5-4	.	TRBJ1-3	.
CSAVTGFADTQYF	TGCAGCGCCGTGACAGGGTTCGCAGATACGCAGTATTTT	TRBV29-1	TRBD1	TRBJ2-3	.
CASSPRQGSYNEQFF	TGTGCCAGCAGTCCGAGACAGGGCTCCTACAATGAGCAGTTCTTC	TRBV7-2	TRBD1	TRBJ2-1	.
CASSLSGRLSSTDTQYF	TGTGCCAGCAGCTTAAGCGGGAGGCTCTCTAGCACAGATACGCAGTATTTT	TRBV13	TRBD2	TRBJ2-3	.
CASSEAGGSPLHF	TGTGCCAGCAGTGAAGCAGGAGGTTCACCCCTCCACTTT	TRBV2	.	TRBJ1-6	.
CASSISSGNEQFF	TGTGCCAGTAGTATTTCGAGCGGCAATGAGCAGTTCTTC	TRBV19	.	TRBJ2-1	.
CASSPFLLTSYEQYF	TGTGCCAGTAGCCCCTTCCTTCTGACTTCCTACGAGCAGTACTTC	TRBV19	.	TRBJ2-7	.
CASSSGVTYNEQFF	TGTGCCAGCAGTAGCGGGGTCACCTACAATGAGCAGTTCTTC	TRBV28	TRBD2	TRBJ2-1	few
CASSVTGGDQPQHF	TGTGCCAGCTCAGTAACAGGGGGCGATCAGCCCCAGCATTTT	TRBV18	TRBD1	TRBJ1-5	.
CASRTGQLNTEAFF	TGTGCCAGCAGAACCGGACAGTTGAACACTGAAGCTTTCTTT	TRBV28	.	TRBJ1-1	.
CASSDRGIGYTF	TGTGCCAGCAGTGATAGGGGAATAGGCTACACCTTC	TRBV6-4	.	TRBJ1-2	.
CAIQPSGMNTEAFF	TGTGCCATCCAGCCTTCGGGGATGAACACTGAAGCTTTCTTT	TRBV6-5	.	TRBJ1-1	.
CASSQEFSGQPQHF	TGTGCCAGCAGCCAAGAATTCAGCGGGCAGCCCCAGCATTTT	TRBV4-2	.	TRBJ1-5	.
CASRPSGNTGELFF	TGTGCCAGCCGCCCTAGCGGGAACACCGGGGAGCTGTTTTTT	TRBV7-2	TRBD2	TRBJ2-2	.
CSLQGLGNQFF	TGCAGCTTACAGGGTTTAGGTAATCAGTTCTTC	TRBV20-1	.	TRBJ2-1	.
CASSQGIAGKIDEQFF	TGCGCCAGCAGCCAAGGCATAGCGGGAAAGATCGATGAGCAGTTCTTC	TRBV4-3	TRBD2	TRBJ2-1	.
CASRLGASGSTTGELFF	TGCGCCAGCAGACTCGGAGCTAGCGGGAGCACCACCGGGGAGCTGTTTTTT	TRBV5-1	TRBD2	TRBJ2-2	.
CASRTGVEGYTF	TGTGCCAGCAGGACAGGGGTGGAAGGCTACACCTTC	TRBV28	TRBD1	TRBJ1-2	.